This TCR beta chain emerged from a study of a mutant IDH1 vaccine in newly diagnosed glioma. Study overall: Most patients had radiochemotherapy with temozolomide before enrollment; others had one alone.

TCRdb's copy holds only in-frame clones and misses some; the assay was immunoSEQ multiplex PCR. The sample comprises tens of thousands of clones, roughly 80% of which are singletons, and about 2% rests with the top ten. Described time point: baseline, week 1 (first vaccination visit). The treatment denotes: pre-vaccination baseline after standard-of-care therapy. Newly diagnosed WHO grade 3 or 4 IDH1-mutant, ATRX-lost astrocytomas were identified in the donors. The CDR3 is 19 residues long. Deletions cut 3 bases from V and 0 bases from J, with 18 bases between. Germline assignment: CDR1 SGHAT and CDR2 FQNNGV.

The TCR sequence derives from a woman between 35 and 50 years old with glioma. Here the sequenced sample was PBMCs, taken from a glioma patient treated with radiotherapy, temozolomide or both. The chain recombines TRBV11-2 with TRBJ2-6, with a weak D call TRBD2 (6 bases). In nucleotides, the CDR3 is TGTGCCAGCAGCTTGGGAGGCTTCCTTCGGAGCTCTGGGGCCAACGTCCTGACTTTC. Encoded protein: CASSLGGFLRSSGANVLTF.